This passage covers 18 T cell receptor beta chains from one sample sequenced in a study of blood T cell repertoires in COVID-19. Method: immunoSEQ multiplex PCR; TCRdb's copy keeps in-frame clones and lacks some. The data show 300,000 or so clones, over 75% seen once. Sequenced sample: PBMCs or T cells enriched from blood (not recorded which). All receptors come from a woman in her thirties who had recovered from COVID-19.

The gene calls are TRBV11-2 and TRBJ2-5; TRBD2 matches 9 bases. The junction had 5 bases not matched to a gene; V was cut back by 2 bases and J by 4 bases. CDR1 SGHAT and CDR2 FQNNGV come from the germline V gene. This CDR3 has 15 residues. DNA for the CDR3: TGTGCCAGCAGCTTACTCGCGGGGGGGGCAGAGACCCAGTACTTC. Translating gives CASSLLAGGAETQYF.

The V gene is TRBV19, the J gene TRBJ2-5; tentatively, D is TRBD1 (5 bases). Trimming pared 3 bases from V and 5 bases from J, leaving 13 bases between. CDR1 and CDR2 from the germline V gene are LNHDA and SQIVND (reference sequence). This CDR3 is built from 14 residues. The CDR3 here is CASSIAGKYETQYF. As DNA, the CDR3 is TGTGCCAGTAGTATCGCAGGGAAGTACGAGACCCAGTACTTC.

The chain joins TRBV9 to TRBJ1-2, with D unresolved. Trimming stripped 0 bases from V and 4 bases from J, with 13 bases between. From germline, CDR1 is SGDLS and CDR2 YYNGEE. CDR3 length equals 15 residues. The CDR3 loop reads CASSVGLQHAYGYTF. CDR3 bases: TGTGCCAGCAGCGTAGGCCTACAGCACGCCTATGGCTACACCTTC.

CDR3 sequence: CASSEGLAGEANTGELFF. DNA of the CDR3: TGTGCCAGCAGCGAGGGACTAGCGGGAGAGGCGAACACCGGGGAGCTGTTTTTT. The rearrangement uses TRBV9 and TRBJ2-2, with TRBD2 matching over 14 bases. Germline CDR1 reads SGDLS; CDR2 reads YYNGEE. The V segment lost 3 bases and the J segment 0 bases; nucleotides outside the gene matches: 4. The CDR3 is 18 residues long.

This clone was found a few times. V is TRBV28 and J is TRBJ1-1, with a possible D match to TRBD1 (5 bases). The germline CDR1 and CDR2 sequences are MDHEN and SYDVKM. The CDR3 has 13 amino acids. The V and J ends lost 7 bases and 11 bases respectively, with 20 bases between them. The CDR3 bases are TGTGCCAGCACCTCGGGAGGGGTCAAGGGGGCTTTCTTT. Encoded protein: CASTSGGVKGAFF.

J is TRBJ1-1 and V is TRBV5-1; no firm D call. Trimming removed 4 bases at V and 5 bases at J, with 18 bases between. The CDR3 is made up of 15 amino acids. Germline loops: CDR1 SGHRS, CDR2 YFSETQ. As DNA, the CDR3 is TGCGCCAGCAGCCGGAAAGGAGGGAAGGAGACTGAAGCTTTCTTT. Residues: CASSRKGGKETEAFF.

This chain connects TRBV7-9 to TRBJ2-7, with no clear D. This CDR3 comprises 12 residues. V lost 5 bases to trimming and J lost 3 bases, with 8 bases between them. Germline V gene data show CDR1 as SEHNR and CDR2 as FQNEAQ (reference sequence). CDR3 nucleotide sequence: TGTGCCAGCAGCCGAGGTATCTACGAGCAGTACTTC. Encoded protein: CASSRGIYEQYF.

Note on this clone: A junction boundary mismatches the germline segment, possibly from a read error. The chain links TRBV7-7 to TRBJ2-3; D unclear. CDR1 is SSHAT and CDR2 is FNYEAQ in the germline V gene (reference sequence). The CDR3 totals 15 residues. The CDR3 nucleotides read TGTGCTAGCAGCTCACAGCTCACTAGCACAGATACGCAGTATTTT. Protein product: CASSSQLTSTDTQYF.

This chain links TRBV30 with TRBJ2-1; D ambiguous. V was clipped by 2 bases and J by 0 bases, with 17 bases between them. The CDR3 spans 17 residues. The germline gives CDR1 GTSNPN, CDR2 SVGIG (reference sequence). This CDR3 is CAWSSPYSSRSYNEQFF. The CDR3 DNA is TGTGCCTGGAGTTCACCCTACTCCTCCCGCTCCTACAATGAGCAGTTCTTC.

V and J are TRBV28 and TRBJ2-7, with 12 bases that match TRBD2. Germline lookup yields CDR1 MDHEN and CDR2 SYDVKM. V dropped 2 bases and J dropped 4; count of bases not matched to a gene: 9. The CDR3 runs to 17 residues. The CDR3 is CASSLETSGRKRYEQYF. The CDR3 DNA follows: TGTGCCAGCAGTTTAGAGACTAGCGGGAGAAAGAGATACGAGCAGTACTTC.

V usage is TRBV7-2 and J usage is TRBJ2-1; D remains unclear. V lost 5 bases to trimming and J lost 7 bases, with 21 bases between them. The CDR3 loop spans 16 amino acids. Germline-derived CDR1 and CDR2 are SGHTA and FQGNSA. In DNA, the CDR3 is TGTGCCAGCAGCCCGCCTCGGCCTTTGGAGATAAATGAGCAGTTCTTC. The encoded protein is CASSPPRPLEINEQFF.

This chain joins TRBV7-9 and TRBJ2-7; TRBD1 matches 10 bases. V lost 6 bases and J lost 2; bases outside the gene matches: 7. The V gene's germline CDR1 is SEHNR and CDR2 FQNEAQ (reference sequence). This CDR3 has 15 amino acids. As DNA, the CDR3 is TGTGCCAGCAGTTCCCCCGGGACAGGGGCCTACGAGCAGTACTTC. Amino acids: CASSSPGTGAYEQYF.

V usage is TRBV7-2 and J usage is TRBJ2-5; D gene unclear. Germline V gene sequence: CDR1 SGHTA, CDR2 FQGNSA. Trimming shortened V by 3 bases and J by 2 bases, and 10 bases separated the two germline ends. The CDR3 contains 14 residues. CDR3 in DNA: TGTGCCAGCAGCTTGTCCCGAACTCAAGAGACCCAGTACTTC. This translates into CASSLSRTQETQYF. Filled out from reference TRBV7-2 and TRBJ2-5, the complete variable domain reads GAGVSQSPSNKVTEKGKDVELRCDPISGHTALYWYRQSLGQGLEFLIYFQGNSAPDKSGLPSDRFSAERTGGSVSTLTIQRTQQEDSAVYLCASSLSRTQETQYFGPGTRLLVL.

The chain combines TRBV18 with TRBJ1-5; no firm D call. Germline V gene data show CDR1 as KGHSH and CDR2 as LQKENI. V was trimmed by 5 bases and J by 7 bases, leaving 18 bases between them. This CDR3 region has 15 residues. The CDR3 sequence: CASSFLAGIGQPQHF. The CDR3, as DNA: TGTGCCAGCTCATTCTTGGCCGGGATCGGGCAGCCCCAGCATTTT.

The gene calls are TRBV29-1 and TRBJ2-7; D is uncertain. The CDR3 loop spans 13 amino acids. V shed 3 bases and J shed 5 bases, with 14 bases lying between them. CDR1 is SQVTM, CDR2 ANQGSEA, per germline. CDR3 region: CSVDVGPSHEQYF. CDR3 DNA sequence: TGCAGCGTTGATGTGGGCCCGTCCCACGAGCAGTACTTC.

This chain links TRBV27 with TRBJ2-3, with TRBD2 as a possible D gene (6 bases). V lost 3 bases to trimming and J lost 4 bases, with 17 bases between them. Germline V lookup: CDR1 MNHEY, CDR2 SMNVEV (reference sequence). The CDR3 extends over 16 amino acids. The CDR3: CASSFAGWQYADTQYF. CDR3 in DNA: TGTGCCAGCAGTTTCGCGGGGTGGCAGTACGCAGATACGCAGTATTTT.

This chain connects TRBV24-1 to TRBJ2-2, with unresolved D. Germline-derived CDR1 and CDR2 are KGHDR and SFDVKD. CDR3 length equals 16 residues. Trimming left V 0 bases short and J 2 bases short, with 9 bases between. CDR3 residues: CATSDLPSVNTGELFF. The CDR3 bases are TGTGCCACCAGTGATTTGCCGTCCGTAAACACCGGGGAGCTGTTTTTT.

J is TRBJ2-3 and V is TRBV7-9, with TRBD2 identical over 11 bases. V was pared by 1 base and J by 2 bases, with 5 bases of the junction left unmatched. The V gene's germline CDR1 is SEHNR and CDR2 FQNEAQ (reference sequence). The CDR3 is 17 amino acids. In nucleotides, the CDR3 is TGTGCCAGCAGCTTAGGACTAGCGGGGCCAATCACAGATACGCAGTATTTT. Translating gives CASSLGLAGPITDTQYF. Full variable domain (outside the CDR3, taken from reference TRBV7-9 and TRBJ2-3): DTGVSQNPRHKITKRGQNVTFRCDPISEHNRLYWYRQTLGQGPEFLTYFQNEAQLEKSRLLSDRFSAERPKGSFSTLEIQRTEQGDSAMYLCASSLGLAGPITDTQYFGPGTRLTVL.